This record covers a single TCR beta chain. Its cognate antigen is unknown. The isolated RNA, all of it, was reverse transcribed, so expressed TCRB transcripts were what got sequenced. Some clones are missing from TCRdb's copy, which holds only in-frame ones; the method was immunoSEQ multiplex PCR. This table holds about 320,000 clones, 11% to 15% found once. Based on CD45RO/CCR7/CD25/CD127/CD95/CD27, CD4+ regulatory, stem cell-like memory, naive and central memory cells were sorted. The data were obtained in a study of beta chain features in type 1 diabetes. Findings of the study overall: A closer apparent resemblance between naive, central memory and Treg TCRB repertoires was seen in patients than in healthy donors. Among all four CD4+ subsets, Type 1 diabetes patients had TCRB CDR3s that were moderately but significantly shorter. With patients and controls alike, PCR might favor shorter templates to an equal degree.

The CDR3 is 16 residues long. V was pared by 0 bases and J by 5 bases, with 14 bases between. CDR1 is SGHDN, CDR2 FVKESK, per germline. Sequenced material: central memory CD4+ T cells from blood. The source is a man aged 30 to 39 in good health. V gene TRBV14 combines with J gene TRBJ2-1, with D perhaps TRBD1 (5 bases). The CDR3 loop is CASSQDRALVDNEQFF. The CDR3 nucleotides read TGTGCCAGCAGCCAAGACAGGGCGCTCGTGGACAATGAGCAGTTCTTC.